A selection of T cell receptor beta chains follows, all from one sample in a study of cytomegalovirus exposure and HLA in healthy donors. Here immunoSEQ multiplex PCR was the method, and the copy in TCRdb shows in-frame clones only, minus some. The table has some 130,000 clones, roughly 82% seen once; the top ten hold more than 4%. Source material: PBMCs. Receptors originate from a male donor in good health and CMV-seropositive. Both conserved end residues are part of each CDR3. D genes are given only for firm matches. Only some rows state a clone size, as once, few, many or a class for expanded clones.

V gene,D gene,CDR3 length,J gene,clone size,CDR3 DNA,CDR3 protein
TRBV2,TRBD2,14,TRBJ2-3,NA,TGTGCCAGCGGGGGACTAGCGGCCACAGATACGCAGTATTTT,CASGGLAATDTQYF
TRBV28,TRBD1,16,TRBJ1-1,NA,TGTGCCAGCAGTGGCCGTTCGACAGGGTTGAACACTGAAGCTTTCTTT,CASSGRSTGLNTEAFF
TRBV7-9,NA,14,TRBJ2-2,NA,TGTGCCAGCAGCTATACTACGAACACCGGGGAGCTGTTTTTT,CASSYTTNTGELFF
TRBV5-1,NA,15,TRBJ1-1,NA,TGCGCCAGCAGCAGGGGCTTGGTAGTGAACACTGAAGCTTTCTTT,CASSRGLVVNTEAFF
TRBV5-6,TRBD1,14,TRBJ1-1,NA,TGTGCCAGCAGCGTACAGACAGGGTTCACTGAAGCTTTCTTT,CASSVQTGFTEAFF
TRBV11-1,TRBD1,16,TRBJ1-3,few,TGTGCCAGCAGCTGGGCACAGGGGGCGTCCGGAAACACCATATATTTT,CASSWAQGASGNTIYF
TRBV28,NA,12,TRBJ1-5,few,TGTGCCAGCAGTATCACTGATCAGCCCCAGCATTTT,CASSITDQPQHF
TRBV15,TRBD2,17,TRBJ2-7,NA,TGTGCCACCAGCAGAGAAGCTCTAGCGGCGAGCTCCTACGAGCAGTACTTC,CATSREALAASSYEQYF
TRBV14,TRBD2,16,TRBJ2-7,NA,TGTGCCAGCAGCCATGGACTAGCGGGGACCGTCTACGAGCAGTACTTC,CASSHGLAGTVYEQYF
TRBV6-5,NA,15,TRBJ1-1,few,TGTGCCAGCAGCCCCGTGGGGGGGACCCCCAATGAAGCTTTCTTT,CASSPVGGTPNEAFF